Following are 10 T cell receptor beta chains from one sample sequenced in a study of human T cells and chemical hapten exposure. TCRdb re-derived calls from the RACE reads in MiXCR, one entry per CDR3 protein. The sample includes about 200,000 distinct CDR3 sequences, about 25% of them seen just once. Time point: patch test 3, about 24 weeks after DPC sensitization. The treatment denotes: therapeutic diphenylcyclopropenone sensitization with weekly scalp DPC. The sequenced sample was whole blood, obtained in connection with sensitization to the hapten diphenylcyclopropenone (DPC). These receptors were obtained from a woman between 35 and 50 years old with alopecia areata. Some clones in this sample may be carry-over from other donors' samples.

V usage is TRBV5-1 and J usage is TRBJ2-7; D perhaps matches TRBD2 (6 bases). With 2 bases removed from V and 3 bases from J, the gap between germline ends came to 21 bases. Germline V gives CDR1 SGHRS, CDR2 YFSETQ. This CDR3 has 17 amino acids. The CDR3 loop is CASSFSPREQVIYEQYF. The CDR3 nucleotides read TGCGCCAGCAGCTTTTCCCCGCGGGAACAGGTAATCTACGAGCAGTACTTC.

The chain employs TRBV20-1 and TRBJ1-6; D remains unclear. Germline V CDR1 and CDR2: DFQATT, SNEGSKA (reference sequence). V was cut by 7 bases and J by 7 bases, with 14 bases left in between. This CDR3 has 13 residues. Written as DNA, the CDR3 is TGCAGTGTCGGTGTAACGGTGAATTCACCCCTCCACTTT. Its translation is CSVGVTVNSPLHF.

The rearrangement joins TRBV29-1 to TRBJ2-5; D is perhaps TRBD2 (5 bases). This CDR3 is built from 15 residues. V was cut by 3 bases and J by 4 bases, with 18 bases left in between. The V gene's germline CDR1 is SQVTM and CDR2 ANQGSEA. The CDR3 loop reads CSVDGIDYPLETQYF. Written as DNA, the CDR3 is TGCAGCGTTGACGGGATTGACTACCCCCTAGAGACCCAGTACTTC.

This clonotype came up many times. V and J are TRBV18 and TRBJ2-7; maybe TRBD2 (5 bases). This CDR3 has 19 amino acids. The germline CDR1 and CDR2 sequences are KGHSH and LQKENI. Trimming took 0 bases from V and 0 from J, leaving 21 bases between them. CDR3 sequence (DNA): TGTGCCAGCTCACCACCGACCCGCTTGAATGGACTGGGCTCCTACGAGCAGTACTTC. Translating it yields CASSPPTRLNGLGSYEQYF.

The sample holds a few counts of this clonotype. V usage is TRBV24-1 and J usage is TRBJ1-5, with D possibly being TRBD1 (5 bases). The CDR3 is 14 amino acids. Trimming left V 3 bases short and J 2 bases short, with 7 bases between. CDR1 and CDR2 (germline): KGHDR, SFDVKD. The CDR3 spells CATSDGGGNQPQHF. DNA of the CDR3: TGTGCCACCAGTGATGGGGGAGGCAATCAGCCCCAGCATTTT.

This clonotype was found a few times. The chain uses TRBV20-1 and TRBJ2-4, with 7 positions matching TRBD1. The junction had 5 bases not matched to a gene; V was cut back by 0 bases and J by 6 bases. The CDR3 totals 14 residues. CDR1 and CDR2 (germline): DFQATT, SNEGSKA (reference sequence). For the CDR3, the DNA is TGCAGTGCTAGAGACAGGGGGTCGGGAAACATTCAGTACTTC. Its protein is CSARDRGSGNIQYF.

The rearrangement joins TRBV6-6 to TRBJ2-7, with 7 nucleotides matching TRBD1. Germline V gives CDR1 MNHNY, CDR2 SVGAGI (reference sequence). The CDR3 covers 13 residues. Losses at the gene ends were 7 bases for V and 6 bases for J; bases not matched to a gene: 9. CDR3 DNA sequence: TGTGCCAGCACTAGGGGGCCGGGCAGCGAGCAGTACTTC. Its protein is CASTRGPGSEQYF.

This chain links TRBV4-1 with TRBJ2-5; 12 positions agree with TRBD2. CDR1 and CDR2 (germline): MGHRA, YSYEKL. The CDR3 sequence is 15 residues long. With 6 bases clipped from V and 3 bases from J, the junction kept 5 bases outside the gene matches. CDR3 nucleotide sequence: TGCGCCAGCAGACGGACTAGCGGGGCCGAAGAGACCCAGTACTTC. It translates to CASRRTSGAEETQYF.

V is TRBV28 and J is TRBJ2-3; D is possibly TRBD1 (6 bases). Trimming left V 7 bases short and J 5 bases short, with 7 bases between. This CDR3 is built from 11 residues. Germline V gives CDR1 MDHEN, CDR2 SYDVKM. The CDR3 loop reads CASKDRDTQYF. The CDR3 DNA is TGTGCCAGCAAGGACAGAGATACGCAGTATTTT.

This sequence joins TRBV7-2 and TRBJ2-7; possibly TRBD1 for D (6 bases). V was shortened by 0 bases and J by 5 bases, with 11 bases between the two germline ends. This CDR3 contains 14 residues. From germline, CDR1 is SGHTA and CDR2 FQGNSA. The CDR3 protein is CASSLAGTLNEQYF. The DNA of the CDR3 is TGTGCCAGCAGCTTAGCAGGGACATTGAACGAGCAGTACTTC.